This T cell receptor beta chain was obtained from a study of shared clonotypes between healthy human individuals. The protocol was immunoSEQ multiplex PCR, while the TCRdb copy is restricted to in-frame clones and leaves out a portion. The sample shows under 120,000 clones, less than 80% of them seen only once. Germline lookup yields CDR1 MNHNS and CDR2 SASEGT. The CDR3 runs 15 residues. The germline V and J ends were trimmed by 2 bases and 6 bases, with 17 bases remaining between them. This clone was counted between two and nine times. Its specificity is not known. Free of recent acute infections or vaccinations, the donors were healthy HIV-negative adults. Nashville, Tennessee was home to all donors, each a Caucasian adult. Study-wide results and limits: Researchers found naive subsets generally carried larger estimated richness than memory subsets. Naive CD4 clonotypes overlapped across several donors at around 4.8%.

The V call is TRBV6-1, the J call TRBJ2-7; possibly TRBD1 or TRBD2 for D (6 bases each). The specimen was memory CD8+ T cells sorted from blood. Subset meaning: CD45RO+ cells pooled with CCR7-negative TemRA cells. The sequence was obtained from a woman in her thirties in good health. Written as DNA, the CDR3 is TGTGCCAGCAGTGAATATGAGGGGGGACCATTCGAGCAGTACTTC. This sequence encodes CASSEYEGGPFEQYF.